These 4 T cell receptor beta chains originate from one sample sequenced in a study of blood T cell repertoires in COVID-19. Produced via immunoSEQ multiplex PCR; TCRdb's table is partial and in-frame only. The sample includes 400,000 or so clones, around nine tenths of them seen just once. Sequencing used peripheral blood. Receptors originate from a human donor in a cohort sampled during active COVID-19.

This clone came up once. The chain uses TRBV23-1 and TRBJ2-2; TRBD1 aligns across 7 bases. TRBV23-1 is noted as an ORF with a role that remains uncertain. The CDR3 consists of 15 residues. Trimming cost V 1 base and J 5 bases; bases outside gene matches: 4. CDR3 nucleotide sequence: TGCGCCAGCAGTCAATTAGGGACAGCTACCGGGGAGCTGTTTTTT. This encodes CASSQLGTATGELFF.

The chain uses TRBV19 and TRBJ2-1, with TRBD1 matching over 12 bases. Germline CDR1 is LNHDA and CDR2 is SQIVND (reference sequence). V gave up 4 bases and J gave up 6 bases; unmatched junction bases: 4. This CDR3 contains 15 residues. This CDR3 reads CASSSRDRGPNEQFF. The DNA of the CDR3 is TGTGCCAGTAGTAGCCGGGACAGGGGGCCCAATGAGCAGTTCTTC.

This clone was seen only a few times. The chain has TRBV6-4 and TRBJ2-2; 9 nucleotides line up with TRBD2. The V and J ends lost 0 bases and 1 base, in that order; junction bases with no gene match: 0. Germline V gives CDR1 MRHNA, CDR2 SNTAGT. This CDR3 is built from 16 residues. The CDR3 spells CASSDSLAGNTGELFF. CDR3 coding DNA: TGTGCCAGCAGTGACTCACTAGCGGGGAACACCGGGGAGCTGTTTTTT.

The rearrangement uses TRBV11-2 and TRBJ2-7; D is unresolved. Looked up from germline, CDR1 is SGHAT and CDR2 is FQNNGV. This CDR3 has 14 residues. The V and J ends lost 0 bases and 0 bases respectively, with 6 bases between them. The CDR3 coding sequence is TGTGCCAGCAGCTTAGACTACTCCTCCTACGAGCAGTACTTC. Amino acid sequence: CASSLDYSSYEQYF.